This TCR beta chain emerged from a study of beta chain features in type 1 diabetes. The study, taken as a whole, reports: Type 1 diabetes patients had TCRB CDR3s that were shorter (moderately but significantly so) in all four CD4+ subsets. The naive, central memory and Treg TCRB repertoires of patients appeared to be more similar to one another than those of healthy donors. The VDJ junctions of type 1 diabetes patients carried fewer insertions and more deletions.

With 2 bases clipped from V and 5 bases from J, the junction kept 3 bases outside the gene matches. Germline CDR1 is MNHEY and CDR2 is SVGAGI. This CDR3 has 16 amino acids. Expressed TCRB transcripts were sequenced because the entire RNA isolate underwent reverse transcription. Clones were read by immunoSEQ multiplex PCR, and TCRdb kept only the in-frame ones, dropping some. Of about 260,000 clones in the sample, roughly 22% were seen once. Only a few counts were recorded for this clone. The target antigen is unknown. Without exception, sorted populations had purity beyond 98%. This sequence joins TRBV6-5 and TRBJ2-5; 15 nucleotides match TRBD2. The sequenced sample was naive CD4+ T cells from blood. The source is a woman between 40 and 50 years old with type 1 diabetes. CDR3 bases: TGTGCCAGCAGTTACGCAGGGACTAGCGGGAGGGAGACCCAGTACTTC. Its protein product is CASSYAGTSGRETQYF.